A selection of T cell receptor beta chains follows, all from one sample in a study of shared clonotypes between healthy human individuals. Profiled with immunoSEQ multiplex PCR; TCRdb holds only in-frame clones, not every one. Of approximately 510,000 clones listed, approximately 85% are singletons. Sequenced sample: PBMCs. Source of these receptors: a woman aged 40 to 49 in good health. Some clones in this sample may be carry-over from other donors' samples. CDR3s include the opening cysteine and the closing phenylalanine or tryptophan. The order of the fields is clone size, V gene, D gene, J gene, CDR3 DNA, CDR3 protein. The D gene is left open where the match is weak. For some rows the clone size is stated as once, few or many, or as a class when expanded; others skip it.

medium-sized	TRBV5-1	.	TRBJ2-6	TGCGCCAGCAGCCCAAGGGGGGACTCTGGGGCCAACGTCCTGACTTTC	CASSPRGDSGANVLTF
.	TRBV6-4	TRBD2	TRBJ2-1	TGTGCCAGCAGTGAGTCGGGAGGGGCAGGAAATGAGCAGTTCTTC	CASSESGGAGNEQFF
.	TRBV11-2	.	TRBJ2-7	TGTGCCAGCAACTCAGGGACGCTCGACGAGCAGTACTTC	CASNSGTLDEQYF
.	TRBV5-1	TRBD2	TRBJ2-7	TGCGCCAGCAGCTTGGGGCTAGCGGGGAACTACGAGCAGTACTTC	CASSLGLAGNYEQYF
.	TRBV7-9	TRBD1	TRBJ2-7	TGTGCCAGCAGCCGAACGGGACAGGGGGCATGGGAGCAGTACTTC	CASSRTGQGAWEQYF
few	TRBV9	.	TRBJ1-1	TGTGCCAGCAGCGTGACGGTGATGAACACTGAAGCTTTCTTT	CASSVTVMNTEAFF
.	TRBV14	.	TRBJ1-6	TGTGCCAGCAGCCAAGTGAGGGGCCTTCGGAATTCACCCCTCCACTTT	CASSQVRGLRNSPLHF
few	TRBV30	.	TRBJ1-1	TGTGCCTGGACTGAGGGTCGGGGGACGCTGAACACTGAAGCTTTCTTT	CAWTEGRGTLNTEAFF
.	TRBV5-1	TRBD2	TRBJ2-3	TGCGCCAGCAGCTTGGGGCTAGCGGGAGGGAGCACAGATACGCAGTATTTT	CASSLGLAGGSTDTQYF
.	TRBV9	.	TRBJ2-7	TGTGCCAGCAGCATGGGGACGAACCCCTACGAGCAGTACTTC	CASSMGTNPYEQYF
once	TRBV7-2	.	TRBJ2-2	TGTGCCAGCAGGGGGAAAAGTGGGGAGCTGTTTTTT	CASRGKSGELFF
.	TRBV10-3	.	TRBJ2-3	TGTGCCATCAGTGACCTAGGCCAGGGGAGGACAGATACGCAGTATTTT	CAISDLGQGRTDTQYF
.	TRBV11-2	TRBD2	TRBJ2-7	TGTGCCAGCAGCCTCGGACTAGCGGACATTTACGAGCAGTACTTC	CASSLGLADIYEQYF
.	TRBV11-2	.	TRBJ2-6	TGTGCCAGCGGCGGACCGGCGGGGGCCAACGTCCTGACTTTC	CASGGPAGANVLTF
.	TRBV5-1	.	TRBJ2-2	TGCGCCAGCAGCTTGCCGGGGGCGAACACCGGGGAGCTGTTTTTT	CASSLPGANTGELFF
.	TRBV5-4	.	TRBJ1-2	TGTGCCAGCAACTCCCGATCGGGCAGGGGAGACTATGGCTACACCTTC	CASNSRSGRGDYGYTF
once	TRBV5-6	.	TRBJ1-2	TGTGCCAGCAGCCCCTTCCAGGATCCGAGTCAGTATGGCTACACCTTC	CASSPFQDPSQYGYTF
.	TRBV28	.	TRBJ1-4	TGTGCCAGCAGTTACAAGGAAAAACTGTTTTTT	CASSYKEKLFF